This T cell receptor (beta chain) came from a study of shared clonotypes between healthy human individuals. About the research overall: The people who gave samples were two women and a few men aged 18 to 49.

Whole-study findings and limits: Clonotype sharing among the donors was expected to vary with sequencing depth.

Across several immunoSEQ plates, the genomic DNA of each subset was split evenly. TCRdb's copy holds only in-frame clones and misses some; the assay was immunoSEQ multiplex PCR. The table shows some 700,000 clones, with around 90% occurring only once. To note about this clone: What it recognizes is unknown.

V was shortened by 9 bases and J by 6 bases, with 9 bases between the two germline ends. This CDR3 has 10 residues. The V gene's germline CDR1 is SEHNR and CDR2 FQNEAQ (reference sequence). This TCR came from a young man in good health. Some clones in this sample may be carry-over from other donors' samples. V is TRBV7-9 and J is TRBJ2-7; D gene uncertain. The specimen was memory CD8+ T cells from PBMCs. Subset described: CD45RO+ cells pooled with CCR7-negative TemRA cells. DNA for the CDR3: TGTGCCAGTTCGGGCTCCGAGCAGTACTTC. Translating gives CASSGSEQYF. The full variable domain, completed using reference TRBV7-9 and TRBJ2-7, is DTGVSQNPRHKITKRGQNVTFRCDPISEHNRLYWYRQTLGQGPEFLTYFQNEAQLEKSRLLSDRFSAERPKGSFSTLEIQRTEQGDSAMYLCASSGSEQYFGPGTRLTVT.